The source of this TCR beta chain is a study of T cells after yellow fever vaccination. Findings of the study overall: The study noted that FACS-sorted repertoires could contain abundant clonotypes contaminating from the bulk population. A limited proportion of clonotypes was detected within both the CD4 and CD8 compartments.

TCRdb passed the 5' RACE reads through MiXCR, listing each CDR3 protein once. The sample lists some 500,000 distinct CDR3 sequences, roughly 12% occurring once. This clonotype has a handful of counts. Its antigen is as yet unknown. Material: PBMCs, obtained on the day of the yellow fever booster vaccination. This receptor was obtained from a man aged 25 to 45 who received the YFV17D yellow fever vaccine.

CDR3 protein: CASSPTPGLADGTEQYF. The CDR3 DNA reads TGTGCCAGTAGTCCCACCCCGGGACTAGCGGACGGGACCGAGCAGTACTTC. J is TRBJ2-7 and V is TRBV19; 11 bases align to TRBD2. The CDR3 extends over 17 amino acids. V lost 5 bases and J lost 6; bases outside the gene matches: 15. Germline CDR1 reads LNHDA; CDR2 reads SQIVND (reference sequence).